This TCR beta chain comes out of a study of T-cell reconstitution after alpha-beta-depleted transplantation in children. General study findings and limits: Where alpha-beta T cells came from about two months after transplant was reportedly several hundred expanded graft clones. T-cell counts and diversity at one year post-transplant came mainly from newly produced T cells. High day-60 TCRbeta diversity in some patients came from surviving recipient T cells and thymic progenitors.

This CDR3 spans 12 amino acids. The ends were cut back, 6 bases at V and 10 bases at J, with 13 bases in the middle. Unique molecular identifiers were used to barcode this TCRbeta library. TCRdb fed the PCR reads into MiXCR, producing one record per CDR3 protein. The sample lists hundreds of thousands of distinct CDR3 sequences, 16% seen once, with roughly 5% in the top ten. This clonotype was picked up a small number of times. As yet, its antigen is unknown. The receptor comes from a male patient younger than 18 who had a stem cell transplant for acute lymphoblastic leukemia, so the T cells may come from the graft donor. The chain joins TRBV12-3 or TRBV12-4 to TRBJ2-4, with D hard to call. The sample here was PBMCs, mostly from graft donor cells, taken 360 days after TCRalphabeta/CD19-depleted stem cell transplant. The CDR3 protein is CASSPEWEIQYF. The CDR3, as DNA: TGTGCCAGCAGCCCGGAGTGGGAAATTCAGTACTTC.